The clone carrying this T cell receptor beta chain was counted between two and nine times. There are 15 residues in the CDR3. V lost 7 bases to trimming and J lost 6 bases, with 20 bases between them. Germline V gives CDR1 SNHLY, CDR2 FYNNEI. These data belong to a study of blood T cells in healthy people across ages. Combining a sample-barcoded 5' primer with a J-beta primer mix, a second PCR ran for 7 to 11 cycles. TCRdb re-called the 5' RACE reads with MiXCR, one entry per CDR3 protein. The sample holds approximately 900,000 distinct CDR3 sequences, around 48% seen once. This clonotype was obtained from a man between 25 and 39 years old in good health. Sample: blood. The chain is built from TRBV2 and TRBJ2-3; D ambiguous. CDR3 DNA: TGTGCCAGCACTGGGGTAAGGGTAACGACGGATACGCAGTATTTT. This translates into CASTGVRVTTDTQYF.